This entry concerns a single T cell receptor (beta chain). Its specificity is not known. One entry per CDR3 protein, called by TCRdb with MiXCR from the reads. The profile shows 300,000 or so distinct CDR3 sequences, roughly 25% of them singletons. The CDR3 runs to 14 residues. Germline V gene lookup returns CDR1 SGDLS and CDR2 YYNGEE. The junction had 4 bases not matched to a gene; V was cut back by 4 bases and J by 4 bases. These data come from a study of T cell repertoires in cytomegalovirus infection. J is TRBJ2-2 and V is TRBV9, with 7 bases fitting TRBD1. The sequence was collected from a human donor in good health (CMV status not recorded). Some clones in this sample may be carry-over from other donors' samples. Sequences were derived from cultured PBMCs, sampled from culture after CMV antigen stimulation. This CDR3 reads CASSQGTATGELFF. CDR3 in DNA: TGTGCCAGCAGCCAAGGGACAGCCACCGGGGAGCTGTTTTTT.